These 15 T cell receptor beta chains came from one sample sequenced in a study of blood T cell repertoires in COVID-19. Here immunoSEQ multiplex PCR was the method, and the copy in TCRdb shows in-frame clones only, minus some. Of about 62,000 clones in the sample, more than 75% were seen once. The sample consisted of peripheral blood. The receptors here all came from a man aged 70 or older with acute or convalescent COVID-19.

The CDR3: CARTTGELFF. DNA for the CDR3: TGTGCCAGAACTACCGGGGAGCTGTTTTTT. The rearrangement uses TRBV5-3 and TRBJ2-2; D remains ambiguous. TRBV5-3 is an open reading frame whose function is uncertain. Trimming cost V 6 bases and J 5 bases, with 2 bases left between them. This CDR3 is 10 amino acids long.

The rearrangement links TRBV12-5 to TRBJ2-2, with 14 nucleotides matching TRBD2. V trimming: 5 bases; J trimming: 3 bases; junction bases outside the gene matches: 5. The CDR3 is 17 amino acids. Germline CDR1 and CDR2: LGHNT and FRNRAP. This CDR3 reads CASGKGLAGVYTGELFF. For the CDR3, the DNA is TGTGCTAGTGGTAAGGGACTAGCGGGAGTATACACCGGGGAGCTGTTTTTT.

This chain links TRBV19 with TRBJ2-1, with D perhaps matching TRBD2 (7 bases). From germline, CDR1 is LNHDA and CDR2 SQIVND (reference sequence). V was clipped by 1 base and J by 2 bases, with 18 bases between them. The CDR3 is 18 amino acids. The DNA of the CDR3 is TGTGCCAGTAGTATAGGGCGCCAAGGGGGGGCACCCTACAATGAGCAGTTCTTC. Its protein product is CASSIGRQGGAPYNEQFF.

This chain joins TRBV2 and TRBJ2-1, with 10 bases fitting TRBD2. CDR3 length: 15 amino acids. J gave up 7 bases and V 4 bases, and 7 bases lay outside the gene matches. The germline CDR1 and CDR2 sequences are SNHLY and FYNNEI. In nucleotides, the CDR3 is TGTGCCAGCAGTGGAAGGGCTAGCGGGAGAAATGAGCAGTTCTTC. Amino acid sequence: CASSGRASGRNEQFF.

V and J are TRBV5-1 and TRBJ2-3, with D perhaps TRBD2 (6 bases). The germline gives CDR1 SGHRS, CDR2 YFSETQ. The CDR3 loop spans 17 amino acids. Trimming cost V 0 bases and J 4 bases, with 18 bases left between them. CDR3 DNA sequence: TGCGCCAGCAGCTTGGAGGGACTCCAAACGGCCCCAGATACGCAGTATTTT. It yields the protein CASSLEGLQTAPDTQYF. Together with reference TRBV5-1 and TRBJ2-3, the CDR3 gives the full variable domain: KAGVTQTPRYLIKTRGQQVTLSCSPISGHRSVSWYQQTPGQGLQFLFEYFSETQRNKGNFPGRFSGRQFSNSRSEMNVSTLELGDSALYLCASSLEGLQTAPDTQYFGPGTRLTVL.

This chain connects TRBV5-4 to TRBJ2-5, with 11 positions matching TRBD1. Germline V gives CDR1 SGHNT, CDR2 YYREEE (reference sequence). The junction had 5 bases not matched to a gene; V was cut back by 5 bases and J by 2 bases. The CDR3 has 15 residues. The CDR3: CASSLGTGGQETQYF. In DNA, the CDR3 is TGTGCCAGCAGTTTAGGGACAGGGGGTCAAGAGACCCAGTACTTC.

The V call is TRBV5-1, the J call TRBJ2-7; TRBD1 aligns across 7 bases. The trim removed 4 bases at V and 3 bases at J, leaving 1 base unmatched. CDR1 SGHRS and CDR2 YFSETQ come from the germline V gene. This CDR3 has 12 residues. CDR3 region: CASSGQVYEQYF. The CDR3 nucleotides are TGCGCCAGCAGCGGACAGGTCTACGAGCAGTACTTC.

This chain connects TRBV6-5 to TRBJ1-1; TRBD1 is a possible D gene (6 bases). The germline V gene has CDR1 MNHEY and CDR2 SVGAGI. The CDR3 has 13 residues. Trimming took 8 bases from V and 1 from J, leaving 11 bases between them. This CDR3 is CASFSTGNTEAFF. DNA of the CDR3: TGTGCCAGCTTCTCGACAGGGAACACTGAAGCTTTCTTT.

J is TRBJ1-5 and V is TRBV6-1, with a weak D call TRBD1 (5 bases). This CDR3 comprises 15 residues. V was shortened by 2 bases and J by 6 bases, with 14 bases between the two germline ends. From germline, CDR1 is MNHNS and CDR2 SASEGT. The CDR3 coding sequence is TGTGCCAGCAGTGAATCTTGGGGGGAGTTTCAGCCCCAGCATTTT. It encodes CASSESWGEFQPQHF.

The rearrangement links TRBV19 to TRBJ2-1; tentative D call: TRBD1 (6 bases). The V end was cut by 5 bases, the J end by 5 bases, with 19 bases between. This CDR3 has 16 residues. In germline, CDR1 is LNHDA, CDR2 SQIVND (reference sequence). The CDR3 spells CASSPPLGAIHNEQFF. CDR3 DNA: TGTGCCAGTAGTCCCCCCTTGGGGGCGATCCACAATGAGCAGTTCTTC.

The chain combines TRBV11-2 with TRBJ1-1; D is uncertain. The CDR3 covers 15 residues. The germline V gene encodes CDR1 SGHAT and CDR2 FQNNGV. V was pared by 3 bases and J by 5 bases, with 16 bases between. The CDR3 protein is CASSLTRTVGTEAFF. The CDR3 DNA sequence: TGTGCCAGCAGCTTGACGAGGACTGTTGGGACTGAAGCTTTCTTT.

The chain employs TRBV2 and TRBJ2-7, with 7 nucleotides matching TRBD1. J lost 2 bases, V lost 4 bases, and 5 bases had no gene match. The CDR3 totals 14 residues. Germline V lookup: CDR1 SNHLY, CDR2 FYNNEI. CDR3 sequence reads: CASSGQTGPYEQYF. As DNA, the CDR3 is TGTGCCAGCAGTGGGCAGACAGGGCCCTACGAGCAGTACTTC.

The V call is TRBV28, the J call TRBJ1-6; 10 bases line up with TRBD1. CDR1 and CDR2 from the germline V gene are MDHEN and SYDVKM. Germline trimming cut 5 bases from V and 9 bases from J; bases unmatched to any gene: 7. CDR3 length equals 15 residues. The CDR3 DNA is TGTGCCAGCAGTAACCCGGGGACAGGGGCTTCACCCCTCCACTTT. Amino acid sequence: CASSNPGTGASPLHF.

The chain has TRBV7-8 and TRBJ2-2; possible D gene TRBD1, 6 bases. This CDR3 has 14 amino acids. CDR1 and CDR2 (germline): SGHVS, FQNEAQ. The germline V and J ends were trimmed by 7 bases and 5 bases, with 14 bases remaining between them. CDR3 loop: CASTMVRGTGELFF. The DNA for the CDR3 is TGTGCCAGCACTATGGTCAGGGGTACCGGGGAGCTGTTTTTT. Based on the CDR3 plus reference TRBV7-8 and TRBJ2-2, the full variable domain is GAGVSQSPRYKVAKRGQDVALRCDPISGHVSLFWYQQALGQGPEFLTYFQNEAQLDKSGLPSDRFFAERPEGSVSTLKIQRTQQEDSAVYLCASTMVRGTGELFFGEGSRLTVL.

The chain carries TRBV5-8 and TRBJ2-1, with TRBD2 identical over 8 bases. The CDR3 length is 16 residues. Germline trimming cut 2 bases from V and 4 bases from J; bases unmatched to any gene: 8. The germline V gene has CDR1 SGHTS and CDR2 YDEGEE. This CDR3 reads CASSFGLTGGYNEQFF. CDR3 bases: TGTGCCAGCAGCTTTGGATTGACGGGGGGGTACAATGAGCAGTTCTTC.